This record covers a single TCR beta chain. Its target is unknown. The data originate from a study of blood T cells in healthy people across ages. The study's findings and limits: Calculation of diversity from one million T cells yielded estimates considered to be underestimates. Possibly confounding the expanded clonotype changes was the fact that donor CMV status was unknown. Naive CD4+ cell counts and diversity both ran higher in long-lived than in aged donors.

The germline CDR1 and CDR2 sequences are KGHSH and LQKENI. Germline trimming cut 2 bases from V and 2 bases from J; bases unmatched to any gene: 4. CDR3 size: 15 residues. Next came a second PCR, run for about 6 to 12 cycles, which used a sample-barcoded 5' primer along with a J-beta primer mix. TCRdb re-called the 5' RACE reads with MiXCR, one entry per CDR3 protein. The sample holds hundreds of thousands of distinct CDR3 sequences, around 43% seen once. The V call is TRBV18, the J call TRBJ2-3; 7 nucleotides agree with TRBD2. The source of this sequence is a man in his sixties in good health. The sequenced material came from blood. The CDR3 region has the DNA TGTGCCAGCTCACCAGTCGGGGGGTACACAGATACGCAGTATTTT. It yields the protein CASSPVGGYTDTQYF.